This T cell receptor (beta chain) was captured by sequencing in a study of vaccination and CD4 T cells after COVID-19. Specified treatment: approximately nine-day PBMC culture with coronavirus spike peptide pools or control peptides (ViraFEST assay). This CDR3 is built from 12 residues. The junction had 6 bases not matched to a gene; V was cut back by 6 bases and J by 6 bases. CDR1 is DFQATT and CDR2 is SNEGSKA in the germline V gene (reference sequence). Sequenced with the Oncomine TCR Beta short-read assay was DNA taken from cultured CD4+ T cells. MiXCR was run by TCRdb on the PCR reads, yielding one entry per CDR3 protein. The profile shows about 6,500 distinct CDR3 sequences, roughly 18% of them singletons. Concerning this clonotype: The antigen is undetermined.

The source of this sequence is a human donor who had recovered from COVID-19. The material sequenced was CD4+ T cells from blood, cultured in vitro. V is TRBV20-1 and J is TRBJ2-3, with 7 bases fitting TRBD1. Written as DNA, the CDR3 is TGCAGTGCGGAGACAGGGACCGATACGCAGTATTTT. Amino acid sequence: CSAETGTDTQYF.